The 7 T cell receptor beta chains given below trace back to one sample, sequenced in a study of beta chain features in type 1 diabetes. cDNA synthesis used the whole RNA isolate, giving expressed TCRB sequences. Produced via immunoSEQ multiplex PCR; TCRdb's table is partial and in-frame only. The sample holds about half a million clones, 11% seen once. The sample consisted of naive CD4+ T cells from blood. All receptors derive from a woman under 30 in good health.

This chain connects TRBV19 to TRBJ2-3; D not resolved. V shed 6 bases and J shed 2 bases, with 12 bases lying between them. CDR3 length equals 14 residues. Germline V gene lookup returns CDR1 LNHDA and CDR2 SQIVND (reference sequence). The CDR3 DNA follows: TGTGCCAGTAGAGCGCAGCTATACACAGATACGCAGTATTTT. Protein: CASRAQLYTDTQYF. Full variable domain (missing parts from reference TRBV19 and TRBJ2-3): DGGITQSPKYLFRKEGQNVTLSCEQNLNHDAMYWYRQDPGQGLRLIYYSQIVNDFQKGDIAEGYSVSREKKESFPLTVTSAQKNPTAFYLCASRAQLYTDTQYFGPGTRLTVL.

This clone was seen more than once but under ten times. This rearrangement joins TRBV27 to TRBJ1-5, with unresolved D. The CDR3 totals 14 residues. Germline V gives CDR1 MNHEY, CDR2 SMNVEV (reference sequence). Trimming took off 5 bases at V and 7 bases at J, with 15 bases between the two ends. The CDR3, as DNA: TGTGCCAGCAGTCCACAAAGCAGAGGACAGCCCCAGCATTTT. It codes for CASSPQSRGQPQHF.

This clone was counted only a few times. This sequence joins TRBV7-2 and TRBJ2-7, with D tentatively TRBD2 (5 bases). V lost 5 bases, J lost 1 base, and 12 bases lay in between. The CDR3 loop spans 14 amino acids. Germline V gene sequence: CDR1 SGHTA, CDR2 FQGNSA. DNA of the CDR3: TGTGCCAGCAGCACCATACGGGGATCCTACGAGCAGTACTTC. Its translation is CASSTIRGSYEQYF.

This clone was found a few times. V and J are TRBV5-7 and TRBJ2-1, with D perhaps matching TRBD2 (6 bases). TRBV5-7 is noted as an ORF with a role that remains uncertain. V was shortened by 4 bases and J by 15 bases, with 17 bases between the two germline ends. The CDR3 runs to 12 residues. CDR3 in DNA: TGTGCCAGCAGCCTAATAACTCGGGGGTGGTTCTTC. Translated: CASSLITRGWFF.

In this sample, this clone turned up a few times. V usage is TRBV14 and J usage is TRBJ2-7; TRBD2 might be the D (6 bases). This CDR3 has 17 residues. Trimming took 0 bases from V and 4 from J, leaving 19 bases between them. The germline V gene encodes CDR1 SGHDN and CDR2 FVKESK. The DNA for the CDR3 is TGTGCCAGCAGCCAAGAGCTTAGCGGAGTCCTCGGGTACGAGCAGTACTTC. Translating gives CASSQELSGVLGYEQYF.

The sample holds a few counts of this clone. The chain has TRBV7-9 and TRBJ1-1; 7 positions match TRBD1. The V and J ends lost 5 bases and 11 bases, in that order; junction bases with no gene match: 8. The CDR3 loop spans 12 amino acids. The germline V gene has CDR1 SEHNR and CDR2 FQNEAQ (reference sequence). This chain's CDR3 is CASSRDSAWAFF. The CDR3 nucleotides read TGTGCCAGCAGCCGGGACAGTGCCTGGGCTTTCTTT.

This chain links TRBV19 with TRBJ2-7; D unresolved. CDR1 and CDR2 from the germline V gene are LNHDA and SQIVND (reference sequence). V dropped 4 bases and J dropped 3 bases, with 16 bases sitting between them. The CDR3 contains 15 residues. The CDR3 reads CASSTVSARNYEQYF. The CDR3 region has the DNA TGTGCCAGTAGTACTGTATCTGCGAGGAACTACGAGCAGTACTTC.